The T cell receptor (beta chain) described here comes from a study of cytomegalovirus exposure and HLA in healthy donors (dated by TCRdb to about 2017). Describing the broader study: An earlier analysis of about 560 of the donors reported approximately 280 Gb of sequence data and 100 million to 120 million unique TCR beta sequences obtained from some 200 million T cells. An early release covering some 640 HLA-typed donors comprised about 290 gigabases of sequencing data and roughly 85 million unique TCR sequences. Among the roughly 390 genotyped donors, approximately 76% belonged to the genetic ancestry cluster associated with self-reported Caucasian donors. The aim of the study was to test whether cataloging public T cell receptors could identify signatures of past pathogen exposure. The study profiled the T cell repertoires of hundreds of subjects by immunosequencing and related them to cytomegalovirus serostatus. Besides the first cohort of 500 to 700 subjects, a separate validation cohort made up of over 100 different subjects was used. High-throughput TCR immunosequencing, statistical association of individual TCRs with disease status, and machine learning were combined to predict cytomegalovirus infection status. A later analysis re-analyzed previously published TCR beta repertoires from about 600 donors and added high-resolution HLA genotyping to study TCR occurrence patterns. In the later analysis, no new phenotypic data were used to find candidate immune exposures; instead, reliance was placed on TCR beta sequences and their occurrence across donors. An earlier analysis of around 580 of the donors used high-throughput TCR beta sequencing to judge whether each TCR beta V gene segment behaved as functional or pseudogenic. Donor age, sex, ethnicity and CMV serostatus were compiled together with the repertoire data. In a later genetic analysis, genome-wide SNP genotypes for about 65% of the 666 donors were used, and that subset was treated as a discovery cohort. All discovery cohort repertoires had been generated on a single sequencing platform. Both class I and class II loci were covered by HLA typing, at four-digit resolution. The number of typed donors differed by locus: about 629-630 for A, B, C, DRB1 and DQB1; some 500 for DQA1; 600 to 610 for DPA1; and some 470 for DPB1. Because of strong linkage in the cohort, 4 to 6 DR-DQ haplotypes were treated as single units for association and clustering. On average, around 240,000 unique TCR beta nucleotide sequences were sequenced per donor among about 400 genotyped donors of the cohort, with about 17% of those sequences being non-productive.

In total, 500 to 700 healthy bone marrow donors made up the cohort. At the time of sampling, every cohort member was nominally healthy, though immune exposures that went unrecorded were likely present. The donor tested CMV seronegative and was one of the 352 seronegative cohort members. Every donor gave a peripheral blood sample, and the peripheral blood mononuclear cells from that sample were used for TCR beta sequencing. Genomic DNA was extracted from the blood cell samples with the Qiagen DNeasy Blood Extraction Kit. This clone was observed once. Its antigen is still unknown. Base qualities are not provided; no much larger clone lies one nucleotide away. Receptor amplification or capture employed the immunoSEQ multiplex PCR assay. A mixture of 60 forward primers for TCR Vbeta segments and 13 reverse primers for TCR Jbeta segments was used in the multiplex PCR. Amplification of the CDR3 region of rearranged TCR beta genes was performed with a multiplex PCR assay on genomic DNA. The amplified TCR beta libraries were sequenced on the Illumina HiSeq System as 87-base-pair reads. For the original study's pipeline: A later analysis counted approximately 84 million unique TCR beta chains across the approximately 700 repertoires, and 9 million to 14 million of these chains were shared by at least two donors. A nearest-neighbor algorithm error-corrected the raw reads and collapsed the reads into unique sequences, merging closely related sequences to remove PCR and sequencing errors. V, D and J gene segments were assigned by aligning CDR3 sequences to IMGT reference sequences. For a sequence to be retained, a match of at least six nucleotides to both a V gene segment and a J gene segment was required. A rearrangement was called productive if the CDR3 had no stop codons and remained in frame with V and J, and every other rearrangement was called non-productive. CDR3 was defined by IMGT convention, running from the second conserved V-encoded cysteine to the conserved J-encoded phenylalanine. In an earlier analysis of 587 of the donors, sequences lacking an unambiguous match to a single V gene segment were excluded. In an earlier analysis of several hundred of the donors, V segments were called functional above 56.7% productive rearrangements and were called segregating when the between-donor standard deviation exceeded 5%. To diagnose cytomegalovirus status from the catalog of TCR beta chain sequences, a statistical classification framework was built. In a later analysis, TCR nucleotide sequences were compared against IMGT/GENE-DB human TR gene sequences so that V and J genes could be assigned. The TCRdist pipeline was used in a later analysis to assign CDR3 sequences and most-parsimonious VDJ recombination scenarios. In a later analysis, every TCR beta chain was defined by the combination of its CDR3 amino acid sequence and its V-gene family, and reads without a unique V-gene family were dropped. In a later analysis, some 600 highly shared, low-generation-probability nucleotide sequences were removed to address suspected cross-contamination and a sequencing artifact. For each public chain, a later analysis derived a clonal expansion index from normalized ranks of inferred template counts within each repertoire. In a later analysis, generation probabilities were computed using a VDJ recombination model fitted to out-of-frame rearrangements, and the results were checked against IGoR. In a later analysis, hypergeometric tests were used to score TCR-TCR, TCR-HLA and TCR-CMV co-occurrence, with a repertoire-size bias correction applied to TCR pairs. False discovery rates were estimated in a later analysis by permuting HLA or CMV assignments 20 times. In a later analysis, co-occurring TCRs were grouped using DBSCAN, with TCRdist sequence similarity added in when clustering inside HLA-allele-positive subsets. Co-occurrence clustering excluded repertoires with fewer than 30,000 or more than 120,000 public chains, plus five with anomalous nucleotide sharing. Imported from immuneACCESS, the table was reduced by TCRdb to in-frame sequences with V and J called. These copies leave out some clones; in studies compared against another copy, an unresolved V gene accounts for under half, and the cause of the remainder is not known. D and trimming come from the DNA, and the V and J calls and clone size come from that table. Within this sample are around 170,000 clones, with about 65% of them counted one time only. The ten largest account for about 1.6% of the sample.

Including cysteine and phenylalanine, the CDR3 has 18 amino acids. Just CDR3 DNA is preserved here, 54 bases in frame from base 1. According to the germline V gene, CDR1 reads SNHLY and CDR2 reads FYNNEI. Trimming costs V 2 bases and J 0 bases, and their ends lie 19 bases apart. On the study overall, not on this receptor specifically: Most TCR sequences were seen in very few donors, while some public TCRs were found in many individuals. A total of about 180 TCR beta chains were listed by the study as associated with cytomegalovirus. Strong co-occurrence of HLA alleles, especially DR and DQ, made assigning TCR associations to individual alleles difficult. About 15 rarely observed V segments, including chromosome 9 orphons, were excluded from the earlier analysis of about 600 of the donors because counts were too low. A later analysis associated about 18,000 TCR beta sequences with specific HLA alleles at a false discovery rate of 0.05. In a later analysis, TCR association rates were found to vary across HLA loci, with the most associated TCRs seen for DRB1 alleles and the fewest for HLA-C alleles. The authors suggested that the approach could potentially be generalized to other disease states and immunological phenotypes. The sequencing pipeline was judged likely to have produced a cluster of highly shared sequence variants as a technical artifact. Because HLA typing was missing for some donors at each locus, association tests included only the typed subset. A later analysis found that HLA-associated TCR beta chains were more clonally expanded and had lower generation probabilities than equally common non-associated chains. In vitro tests confirmed that three of the cytomegalovirus-associated TCR beta chains recognize cytomegalovirus antigens. A later genetic analysis reported fewer N-insertions in productive TCRs among donors in an Asian-associated ancestry cluster than the roughly 620-donor mean. Several of the top co-occurrence clusters appeared to be linked to parvovirus B19, influenza, CMV and Epstein-Barr virus, according to a later analysis. Cytomegalovirus status was reported to be diagnosed by the classifier with high specificity and sensitivity in both the original and validation cohorts. A further reported finding was that TCR beta sequences accurately predicted the HLA-A and HLA-B alleles for most subjects in the first cohort. Linkage disequilibrium might explain the correlated functional status among segregating V segments, but an unknown experimental factor could not be ruled out. The 87-base-pair reads could not distinguish some IMGT-functional V segments, including TRBV6-2 and TRBV6-3, so those segments were excluded. According to a later analysis, most CMV-associated TCR beta chains appeared to be HLA-restricted, and the HLA associations seemed to be driven largely by CMV exposure. Sequencing depth was assumed to be roughly uniform across donors in the presence/absence analyses, though that assumption may not hold. Only TCR beta chains were sequenced in this cohort, and the absence of alpha or paired-chain data limited detectable features. CMV serostatus was the only immune exposure information available for the cohort. An association between a missense DCLRE1C variant and V-gene and J-gene trimming of TCR beta chains was found in a later genetic analysis and replicated in an independent cohort. An earlier analysis of several hundred of the donors showed that most TCR beta V segments appeared in productive rearrangements either about 87% or about 30% of the time, which broadly matched IMGT annotations.

Rearrangement joined TRBV2 to TRBJ2-5; matching of 6 bases hints at TRBD2 as the D gene. Sequencing input: PBMCs. This clonotype was sampled from a girl aged 5-17 years in good health and CMV-seronegative. The CDR3 reads as follows: CASSESRGNSIYQETQYF. The nucleotide sequence is given as TGTGCCAGCAGTGAAAGTCGGGGGAACTCAATTTACCAAGAGACCCAGTACTTC.